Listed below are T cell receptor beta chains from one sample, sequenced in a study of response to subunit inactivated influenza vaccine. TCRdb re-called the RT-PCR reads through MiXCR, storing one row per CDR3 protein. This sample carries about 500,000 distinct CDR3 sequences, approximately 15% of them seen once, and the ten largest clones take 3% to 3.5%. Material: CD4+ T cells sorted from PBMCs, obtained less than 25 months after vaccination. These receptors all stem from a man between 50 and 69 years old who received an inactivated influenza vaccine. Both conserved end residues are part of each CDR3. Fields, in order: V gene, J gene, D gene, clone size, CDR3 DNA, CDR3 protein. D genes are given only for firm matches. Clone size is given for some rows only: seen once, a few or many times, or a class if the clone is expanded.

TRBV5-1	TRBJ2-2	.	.	TGCGCCAGCAGCCCCTATCCGGGAGTCCAGGGCACCGGGGAGCTGTTTTTT	CASSPYPGVQGTGELFF
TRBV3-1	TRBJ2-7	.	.	TGTGCCAGCAGCCAAAAATGGCAGTCCTACGAGCAGTACTTC	CASSQKWQSYEQYF
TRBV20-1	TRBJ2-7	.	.	TGCAGTGCTATGTTCGTCTACGAGCAGTACTTC	CSAMFVYEQYF
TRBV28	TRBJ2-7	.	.	TGTGCCAGCAGTTCCAGACAGGTACGAAGCTACGAGCAGTACTTC	CASSSRQVRSYEQYF
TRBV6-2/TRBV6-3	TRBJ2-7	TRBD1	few	TGTGCCAGACATCCCGGGACAGGGTCCTACGAGCAGTACTTC	CARHPGTGSYEQYF
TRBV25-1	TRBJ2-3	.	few	TGTGCCAGCAGTGAATCGCTGGCAGATACGCAGTATTTT	CASSESLADTQYF
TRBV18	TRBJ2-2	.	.	TGTGCCAGCTCACCAGACGGAACGAACACCGGGGAGCTGTTTTTT	CASSPDGTNTGELFF
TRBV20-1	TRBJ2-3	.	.	TGCAGTACAACTGCCCGCACAGATACGCAGTATTTT	CSTTARTDTQYF
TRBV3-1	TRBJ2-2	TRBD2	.	TGTGCCAGCAGCCAGGCTGTTAGCGGGAGTCCCGGGGAGCTGTTTTTT	CASSQAVSGSPGELFF
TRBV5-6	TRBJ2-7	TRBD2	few	TGTGCCAGCAGCATGGGGACTACCTCCTACGAGCAGTACTTC	CASSMGTTSYEQYF
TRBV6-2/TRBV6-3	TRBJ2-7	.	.	TGTGCCAGCAGTTCCTCGGCTAGGTACGAGCAGTACTTC	CASSSSARYEQYF
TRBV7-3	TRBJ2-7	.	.	TGTGCCAGCAGCTTAGAGCACCATCCCTCCTACGAGCAGTACTTC	CASSLEHHPSYEQYF
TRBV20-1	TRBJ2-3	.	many	TGCAGTGCTCAATCAGTCTACAGAAGCACAGATACGCAGTATTTT	CSAQSVYRSTDTQYF
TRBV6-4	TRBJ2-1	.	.	TGTGCCAGCAGTGACTTGGGGGCCTCAAAGCAGTTCTTC	CASSDLGASKQFF
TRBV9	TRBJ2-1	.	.	TGTGCCAGCAGCGTAGAGTGGGTCACCTACAATGAGCAGTTCTTC	CASSVEWVTYNEQFF
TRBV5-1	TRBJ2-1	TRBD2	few	TGCGCCAGCAGCTCTAGCGGGGGGGCCAACTACAATGAGCAGTTCTTC	CASSSSGGANYNEQFF
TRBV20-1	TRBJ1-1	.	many	TGCAGTGCTAGAGGGGGTGTGAACACTGAAGCTTTCTTT	CSARGGVNTEAFF
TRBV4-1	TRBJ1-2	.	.	TGCGCCAGCAGCCCTCGTGGGGTTAGCTCTGGCTACACCTTC	CASSPRGVSSGYTF
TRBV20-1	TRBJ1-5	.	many	TGCAGTGCTAGAGACAGGCGATATAGCAATCAGCCCCAGCATTTT	CSARDRRYSNQPQHF
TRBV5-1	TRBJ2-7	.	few	TGCGCCAGCAGCGGTGGGTCTGAGCAGTACTTC	CASSGGSEQYF
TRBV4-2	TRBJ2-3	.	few	TGTGCCAGCAGCTCCGGCCCTGGCGGGGGCACAGATACGCAGTATTTT	CASSSGPGGGTDTQYF
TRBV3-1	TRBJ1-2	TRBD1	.	TGTGCCAGCAGCCCTTCCCGGCTCTTGAAGACAGGGCGCTATGGCTACACCTTC	CASSPSRLLKTGRYGYTF
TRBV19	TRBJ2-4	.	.	TGTGCCAGTAGTACTAATCCGGGACAACGCCTCAAAAACATTCAGTACTTC	CASSTNPGQRLKNIQYF
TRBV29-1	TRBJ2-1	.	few	TGCAGCGTTGACGGCGGCTACAATGAGCAGTTCTTC	CSVDGGYNEQFF
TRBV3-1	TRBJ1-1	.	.	TGTGCCAGCAGCCAGAGACAGGACTCCCCGGCTTTCTTT	CASSQRQDSPAFF
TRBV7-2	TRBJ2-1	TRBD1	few	TGTGCCAGCAGTCTCAGGACAGGGTACTACAATGAGCAGTTCTTC	CASSLRTGYYNEQFF
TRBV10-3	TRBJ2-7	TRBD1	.	TGTGCCATCAGTGGGTTAGGGACAGACTACGAGCAGTACTTC	CAISGLGTDYEQYF